This T cell receptor (beta chain) was retrieved from a study of T-cell reconstitution after alpha-beta-depleted transplantation in children. CDR1 is LNHDA, CDR2 SQIVND, per germline (reference sequence). The J segment lost 9 bases and the V segment lost 4 bases, leaving 6 bases of the junction unmatched. CDR3 length: 15 amino acids. This clonotype occurred a few times. Unique molecular identifiers were incorporated when the TCRbeta library was constructed. TCRdb reprocessed the PCR reads with MiXCR, giving one entry per CDR3 protein. The sample consists of almost 500,000 distinct CDR3 sequences, around an eighth of them appearing once.

The chain has TRBV19 and TRBJ1-6; 10 positions match TRBD1. The sequence was obtained from a human donor who donated a stem cell graft to a child with combined immunodeficiency. The sample here was PBMCs from the stem cell graft donor, taken from the stem cell graft. The CDR3 is CASSTEDRGRSPLHF. CDR3 DNA: TGTGCCAGTAGTACAGAAGACAGGGGGCGTTCACCCCTCCACTTT.